One and the same sample provided the 21 T cell receptor beta chains below, sequenced in a study of stem cell transplantation in POMP-related autoinflammatory disease. The repertoire was sequenced with immunoSEQ multiplex PCR; TCRdb's copy has only in-frame clones and lacks some. In the table there are tens of thousands of clones, roughly 93% of which are singletons. The sample here was CD4+ T cells from PBMCs, taken after stem cell transplantation. These receptors all stem from a human patient with POMP-related autoinflammation and immune dysregulation (PRAID). Some T cells may originate from the graft donor.

The V call is TRBV19, the J call TRBJ2-1; 7 nucleotides match TRBD2. The V and J ends lost 4 bases and 0 bases, in that order; junction bases with no gene match: 12. The CDR3 runs to 18 residues. Germline V lookup: CDR1 LNHDA, CDR2 SQIVND (reference sequence). The chain's CDR3 is CASSREGISGDSYNEQFF. The CDR3 DNA sequence: TGTGCCAGTAGTAGAGAGGGGATCAGCGGGGACTCCTACAATGAGCAGTTCTTC.

This clone was picked up one time. The genes are TRBV27 and TRBJ2-2, with 7 bases fitting TRBD2. The V and J ends lost 3 bases and 8 bases, in that order; junction bases with no gene match: 21. Germline loops: CDR1 MNHEY, CDR2 SMNVEV (reference sequence). CDR3 length: 19 residues. CDR3 sequence: CASSLGGRAGKSPGGELFF. CDR3 coding DNA: TGTGCCAGCAGTTTGGGCGGGAGAGCCGGAAAGTCTCCCGGAGGGGAGCTGTTTTTT.

This clone is a singleton in its sample. The chain employs TRBV4-2 and TRBJ2-5, with TRBD2 as a possible D gene (5 bases). Between the trimmed V and J ends, which lost 4 bases and 2 bases, there was a span of 14 bases. The CDR3 extends over 15 amino acids. The V gene's germline CDR1 is LGHNA and CDR2 YNFKEQ. The CDR3 bases are TGTGCCAGCAGCCCCCCCGGGGTCCTACAAGAGACCCAGTACTTC. Its translation: CASSPPGVLQETQYF.

The CDR3 reads CASSLLGVYNEQFF. The CDR3 DNA follows: TGTGCCAGCAGCCTCCTAGGGGTCTACAATGAGCAGTTCTTC. V and J are TRBV11-1 and TRBJ2-1; possibly TRBD1 for D (5 bases). V gave up 5 bases and J gave up 3 bases, with 11 bases separating them. The germline CDR1 and CDR2 sequences are SGHAT and FQDESV (reference sequence). The CDR3 is 14 amino acids.

This clone was seen more than once but under ten times. The chain uses TRBV19 and TRBJ2-4; D may be TRBD2 (6 bases). The length of the CDR3 is 14 residues. V was clipped by 3 bases and J by 1 base, with 7 bases between them. Germline V gene data show CDR1 as LNHDA and CDR2 as SQIVND (reference sequence). The CDR3 region has the DNA TGTGCCAGTAGTATTGGAGGGGCCAAAAACATTCAGTACTTC. Amino acid sequence: CASSIGGAKNIQYF.

The sample holds one count of this clone. The rearrangement joins TRBV14 to TRBJ1-1; D is uncertain. V was shortened by 4 bases and J by 4 bases, with 13 bases between the two germline ends. The CDR3 totals 14 residues. Germline V lookup: CDR1 SGHDN, CDR2 FVKESK. The CDR3 DNA reads TGTGCCAGCAGCCGACCCCCGGCGAGCACTGAAGCTTTCTTT. Its protein is CASSRPPASTEAFF. The variable domain in full, with the rest retrieved from reference TRBV14 and TRBJ1-1, is EAGVTQFPSHSVIEKGQTVTLRCDPISGHDNLYWYRRVMGKEIKFLLHFVKESKQDESGMPNNRFLAERTGGTYSTLKVQPAELEDSGVYFCASSRPPASTEAFFGQGTRLTVV.

The genes are TRBV28 and TRBJ2-3, with D possibly TRBD1 on 5 matching bases. Germline V lookup: CDR1 MDHEN, CDR2 SYDVKM. The CDR3 is 15 residues long. Deletions cut 3 bases from V and 4 bases from J, with 14 bases between. The chain's CDR3 is CASSFGPRAPDTQYF. The CDR3 DNA reads as TGTGCCAGCAGTTTCGGCCCCAGGGCCCCAGATACGCAGTATTTT.

The rearrangement links TRBV19 to TRBJ2-1; no reliable D call. This CDR3 contains 12 residues. Per germline, CDR1 LNHDA and CDR2 SQIVND (reference sequence). With 3 bases removed from V and 5 bases from J, the gap between germline ends came to 5 bases. The CDR3 DNA reads as TGTGCCAGTAGTATTGCCCACAATGAGCAGTTCTTC. This encodes CASSIAHNEQFF.

This rearrangement joins TRBV24-1 to TRBJ1-2, with a possible D match to TRBD1 (6 bases). The germline V and J ends were trimmed by 5 bases and 2 bases, with 11 bases remaining between them. This CDR3 spans 14 amino acids. Germline values: CDR1 KGHDR, CDR2 SFDVKD. CDR3 sequence reads: CATSVQGLNYGYTF. The CDR3 region has the DNA TGTGCCACCAGTGTGCAGGGGCTGAACTATGGCTACACCTTC.

The CDR3 coding sequence is TGTGCTAGTGGTTTGACAGGCTATGGCTACACCTTC. This gives the protein CASGLTGYGYTF. The chain has TRBV12-5 and TRBJ1-2; D possibly corresponds to TRBD1 (5 bases). CDR1 LGHNT and CDR2 FRNRAP come from the germline V gene. Trimming removed 2 bases at V and 4 bases at J, with 5 bases between. This CDR3 spans 12 amino acids.

The V gene is TRBV7-9, the J gene TRBJ2-3; 7 positions match TRBD1. J gave up 3 bases and V 6 bases, and 9 bases lay outside the gene matches. CDR1 is SEHNR and CDR2 is FQNEAQ in the germline V gene (reference sequence). The CDR3 has 15 residues. CDR3 loop: CASSPPGGSTDTQYF. In DNA form, the CDR3 reads TGTGCCAGCAGTCCCCCAGGGGGTTCGACAGATACGCAGTATTTT.

The rearrangement joins TRBV3-1 (or the pseudogene TRBV3-2) to TRBJ2-5, with D uncertain. Looked up from germline, CDR1 is LGHDT and CDR2 is YNNKEL (reference sequence). This CDR3 comprises 16 residues. Deletions cut 2 bases from V and 0 bases from J, with 13 bases between. The CDR3 coding sequence is TGTGCCAGCAGCCAATCTGGTCCGCTGCACCAAGAGACCCAGTACTTC. Translation: CASSQSGPLHQETQYF.

The chain joins TRBV6-1 to TRBJ2-5; the D gene is possibly TRBD1 (6 bases). Germline CDR1 is MNHNS and CDR2 is SASEGT. V shed 3 bases and J shed 0 bases, with 11 bases lying between them. There are 15 residues in the CDR3. DNA for the CDR3: TGTGCCAGCAGTGACCAGGGGACGTACCAAGAGACCCAGTACTTC. Residues: CASSDQGTYQETQYF.

This sequence joins TRBV5-5 and TRBJ2-5, with 7 bases aligning to TRBD1. V trimming: 5 bases; J trimming: 0 bases; junction bases outside the gene matches: 10. The CDR3 spans 16 residues. Germline-derived CDR1 and CDR2 are SGHKS and YYEKEE (reference sequence). For the CDR3, the DNA is TGTGCCAGCAGAATAACGGGACAGACATACCAAGAGACCCAGTACTTC. Translated: CASRITGQTYQETQYF.

V and J are TRBV5-5 and TRBJ2-5, with 9 bases that match TRBD1. The V and J ends lost 4 bases and 5 bases, in that order; junction bases with no gene match: 6. Germline CDR1 is SGHKS and CDR2 is YYEKEE (reference sequence). The CDR3 contains 14 residues. CDR3 DNA sequence: TGTGCCAGCAGCCTGACAGGGGGTCTGGAGACCCAGTACTTC. Its translation is CASSLTGGLETQYF. The whole variable domain, filled in from reference TRBV5-5 and TRBJ2-5, reads DAGVTQSPTHLIKTRGQQVTLRCSPISGHKSVSWYQQVLGQGPQFIFQYYEKEERGRGNFPDRFSARQFPNYSSELNVNALLLGDSALYLCASSLTGGLETQYFGPGTRLLVL.

This rearrangement joins TRBV6-5 to TRBJ2-1, with TRBD2 matching over 11 bases. This CDR3 region has 15 residues. Per germline, CDR1 MNHEY and CDR2 SVGAGI. Trimming took 5 bases from V and 4 from J; bases not matched to a gene: 4. The chain's CDR3 is CASSLSGRGYNEQFF. The DNA for the CDR3 is TGTGCCAGCAGTCTTAGCGGGAGGGGATACAATGAGCAGTTCTTC.

The chain has TRBV5-1 and TRBJ1-1, with a possible D match to TRBD1 (5 bases). The CDR3 is 13 residues long. In germline, CDR1 is SGHRS, CDR2 YFSETQ. V dropped 6 bases and J dropped 3 bases, with 12 bases sitting between them. The CDR3 nucleotides read TGCGCCAGCAATGGGGCGGGGGACACTGAAGCTTTCTTT. Its translation is CASNGAGDTEAFF.

The V gene is TRBV6-5, the J gene TRBJ2-3, with TRBD1 matching 7 bases. Trimming took 5 bases from V and 4 from J; bases not matched to a gene: 9. Germline V gives CDR1 MNHEY, CDR2 SVGAGI. The CDR3 runs 15 residues. The CDR3, as DNA: TGTGCCAGCAGTCACAGGGGTTTGGAGGCAGATACGCAGTATTTT. Residues: CASSHRGLEADTQYF.

CDR3 in amino acids: CASSILALAGGYTF. The DNA for the CDR3 is TGTGCCAGCAGTATTTTAGCGTTGGCGGGCGGCTACACCTTC. The chain couples TRBV28 to TRBJ1-2; D not resolved. V shed 5 bases and J shed 8 bases, with 18 bases lying between them. The germline V gene encodes CDR1 MDHEN and CDR2 SYDVKM. CDR3 length equals 14 residues.

The chain joins TRBV28 to TRBJ1-4; D is possibly TRBD1 (5 bases). Germline assignment: CDR1 MDHEN and CDR2 SYDVKM. The CDR3 runs 16 residues. Trimming removed 4 bases from V and 8 bases from J, with 20 bases in between. CDR3 nucleotide sequence: TGTGCCAGCAGTTCCTACCCTCTGGGGCTAGGGGAAAAACTGTTTTTT. It yields the protein CASSSYPLGLGEKLFF. The complete variable domain, with remaining parts taken from reference TRBV28 and TRBJ1-4, reads DVKVTQSSRYLVKRTGEKVFLECVQDMDHENMFWYRQDPGLGLRLIYFSYDVKMKEKGDIPEGYSVSREKKERFSLILESASTNQTSMYLCASSSYPLGLGEKLFFGSGTQLSVL.

The chain is built from TRBV10-1 and TRBJ2-1, with D possibly matching TRBD1 (5 bases). CDR1 and CDR2 from the germline V gene are WNHNN and SYGVQD (reference sequence). This CDR3 contains 13 residues. V lost 4 bases and J lost 9, with 13 bases in between. CDR3 in amino acids: CASSGGRRSEQFF. CDR3 DNA sequence: TGCGCCAGCAGTGGGGGCAGGCGATCTGAGCAGTTCTTC.